The 15 T cell receptor beta chains below come from one sample, sequenced in a study of blood T cell repertoires in COVID-19. This table comes from immunoSEQ multiplex PCR, and its TCRdb copy is limited to in-frame clones, with some not included. The table includes 150,000 or so clones, approximately 86% detected once. Sequenced input: peripheral blood. The origin of the receptors is a woman aged 35 to 49 with COVID-19, enrolled during active disease.

This clone occurred once. DNA of the CDR3: TGTGCCACCAGTGCCGCTACCGGGTCTAGCAATGAGCAGTTCTTC. It codes for CATSAATGSSNEQFF. The chain uses TRBV24-1 and TRBJ2-1; D unresolved. CDR1 and CDR2 (germline): KGHDR, SFDVKD. The CDR3 spans 15 residues. The ends were cut back, 5 bases at V and 6 bases at J, with 16 bases in the middle.

This chain links TRBV19 with TRBJ1-1; maybe TRBD1 (5 bases). There are 13 residues in the CDR3. V was shortened by 3 bases and J by 6 bases, with 11 bases between the two germline ends. The germline CDR1 and CDR2 sequences are LNHDA and SQIVND (reference sequence). CDR3: CASSIPTGPEAFF. The CDR3 DNA reads as TGTGCCAGTAGTATCCCTACAGGTCCTGAAGCTTTCTTT.

The table lists this clone with a few counts. CDR3 sequence reads: CASSLGHGYNNEKLFF. Written as DNA, the CDR3 is TGTGCCAGCAGCTTAGGTCACGGGTATAACAATGAAAAACTGTTTTTT. The chain joins TRBV11-2 to TRBJ1-4; no firm D call. V was cut by 1 base and J by 5 bases, with 14 bases left in between. CDR3 length: 16 amino acids. Germline lookup yields CDR1 SGHAT and CDR2 FQNNGV.

This clone was seen just once. J is TRBJ1-6 and V is TRBV19, with D possibly matching TRBD1 (6 bases). V was clipped by 6 bases and J by 6 bases, with 12 bases between them. CDR1 is LNHDA, CDR2 SQIVND, per germline (reference sequence). This CDR3 has 14 amino acids. The CDR3 nucleotides are TGTGCCAGTAGACCGACAGGCACTAATTCACCCCTCCACTTT. Translation: CASRPTGTNSPLHF.

This clone has just one count. The chain joins TRBV29-1 to TRBJ2-1; 7 nucleotides line up with TRBD2. V shed 7 bases, J shed 4 bases, and the junction held 7 bases outside the gene matches. CDR1 and CDR2 from the germline V gene are SQVTM and ANQGSEA. This CDR3 contains 13 residues. CDR3: CSARGKGYNEQFF. CDR3 DNA: TGCAGCGCGCGGGGGAAAGGGTACAATGAGCAGTTCTTC.

The rearrangement links TRBV7-2 to TRBJ1-6; TRBD1 might be the D (5 bases). The length of the CDR3 is 15 residues. V dropped 6 bases and J dropped 3 bases, with 12 bases sitting between them. The germline V gene encodes CDR1 SGHTA and CDR2 FQGNSA. In nucleotides, the CDR3 is TGTGCCAGCAGTATAGTGGGGGGCTATAATTCACCCCTCCACTTT. Protein: CASSIVGGYNSPLHF.

This clone was counted a single time. The V call is TRBV29-1, the J call TRBJ2-2; D is possibly TRBD2 (6 bases). Germline lookup yields CDR1 SQVTM and CDR2 ANQGSEA. Trimming took off 4 bases at V and 4 bases at J, with 13 bases between the two ends. The CDR3 totals 14 residues. The CDR3 DNA sequence: TGCAGCGTTGTGGGAGGTTCGGTCACCGGGGAGCTGTTTTTT. Encoded protein: CSVVGGSVTGELFF.

The chain couples TRBV30 to TRBJ2-2, with D hard to call. V lost 0 bases, J lost 2 bases, and 7 bases lay in between. Germline lookup yields CDR1 GTSNPN and CDR2 SVGIG (reference sequence). The CDR3 has 14 amino acids. CDR3 loop: CAWSVHTNTGELFF. The CDR3 DNA reads as TGTGCCTGGAGTGTACATACAAACACCGGGGAGCTGTTTTTT. Looking up the rest from reference TRBV30 and TRBJ2-2 gives the full variable domain: SQTIHQWPATLVQPVGSPLSLECTVEGTSNPNLYWYRQAAGRGLQLLFYSVGIGQISSEVPQNLSASRPQDRQFILSSKKLLLSDSGFYLCAWSVHTNTGELFFGEGSRLTVL.

This clone was recorded only once. This sequence joins TRBV6-6 and TRBJ2-5; D is undetermined. The germline gives CDR1 MNHNY, CDR2 SVGAGI (reference sequence). Deletions cut 4 bases from V and 2 bases from J, with 14 bases between. This CDR3 region has 15 residues. CDR3 nucleotide sequence: TGTGCCAGCAGTTCAGGCACAGAGATACAAGAGACCCAGTACTTC. This translates into CASSSGTEIQETQYF.

The chain recombines TRBV3-1 (or the pseudogene TRBV3-2) with TRBJ2-1; no reliable D call. CDR1 is LGHDT, CDR2 YNNKEL, per germline (reference sequence). V dropped 1 base and J dropped 4 bases, with 11 bases sitting between them. The CDR3 loop spans 15 amino acids. Here the CDR3 DNA reads TGTGCCAGCAGCCAAGGCCGCGGCAAGTACAATGAGCAGTTCTTC. Protein sequence: CASSQGRGKYNEQFF.

The V call is TRBV10-2, the J call TRBJ2-7, with TRBD2 matching 8 bases. The CDR3 runs 14 residues. With V trimmed by 6 bases and J by 3 bases, 7 bases remained unmatched. Germline V lookup: CDR1 WSHSY, CDR2 SAAADI. For the CDR3, the DNA is TGCGCCAGCAGCCCCGGGAGGGTTGGCTACGAGCAGTACTTC. It translates to CASSPGRVGYEQYF.

This clone was detected only a few times. The chain is built from TRBV6-5 and TRBJ1-5; weak D call: TRBD1 (6 bases). The length of the CDR3 is 13 residues. With 5 bases removed from V and 4 bases from J, the gap between germline ends came to 9 bases. Per the germline V gene, CDR1 is MNHEY and CDR2 is SVGAGI. The CDR3 spells CASSRTENQPQHF. In DNA, the CDR3 is TGTGCCAGCAGTCGGACAGAAAATCAGCCCCAGCATTTT.

J is TRBJ2-7 and V is TRBV6-5, with TRBD2 identical over 15 bases. V lost 8 bases, J lost 6 bases, and 2 bases stayed unmatched. The CDR3 loop spans 13 amino acids. Germline V gene data show CDR1 as MNHEY and CDR2 as SVGAGI. CDR3 protein: CASGLAGGREQYF. The CDR3 region has the DNA TGTGCCAGCGGACTAGCGGGAGGGCGCGAGCAGTACTTC.

V and J are TRBV2 and TRBJ2-3, with 7 bases lining up with TRBD2. CDR1 is SNHLY and CDR2 is FYNNEI in the germline V gene. CDR3 length: 15 residues. The V and J ends lost 10 bases and 6 bases, in that order; junction bases with no gene match: 16. The DNA of the CDR3 is TGTGCCACCGAGCTAGGTGAGCGGGAAGGCGATACGCAGTATTTT. As protein: CATELGEREGDTQYF. Full variable domain (rest looked up from reference TRBV2 and TRBJ2-3): EPEVTQTPSHQVTQMGQEVILRCVPISNHLYFYWYRQILGQKVEFLVSFYNNEISEKSEIFDDQFSVERPDGSNFTLKIRSTKLEDSAMYFCATELGEREGDTQYFGPGTRLTVL.

A remark on this clone: A much larger clone differs from this one at a single base, so this may be a read error. The chain combines TRBV27 with TRBJ2-2; TRBD2 agrees at 7 bases. The CDR3 is made up of 15 amino acids. The J segment lost 0 bases and the V segment lost 5 bases, leaving 3 bases of the junction unmatched. Germline-derived CDR1 and CDR2 are MNHEY and SMNVEV (reference sequence). DNA of the CDR3: TGTGCCAGCAGTCAAGCGGGGACGAACACCGGGGAGCTGTTTTTT. Protein product: CASSQAGTNTGELFF.